This T cell receptor (beta chain) was recovered during a study of blood T cells in healthy people across ages. Broader study findings: Per million T cells, TCR beta diversity dropped about linearly as age rose. The CMV status of each donor remained undetermined, and this could have confounded shifts in expanded clonotypes.

Total RNA extraction produced at least 5 micrograms (per sample) for the study. Trimming removed 2 bases at V and 7 bases at J, with 6 bases between. The germline gives CDR1 DFQATT, CDR2 SNEGSKA (reference sequence). This CDR3 contains 12 residues. About this clonotype: Its antigen remains unidentified.

The use of a sample-barcoded 5' primer and a J-beta primer mix characterized a second PCR of roughly 7 to 11 cycles. Each sample provided no less than 2.5 million CDR3-containing paired-end reads. MiXCR was run by TCRdb on the 5' RACE reads, yielding one entry per CDR3 protein. The sample lists over 500,000 distinct CDR3 sequences, 52% occurring once. The sequencing input was blood. The V call is TRBV20-1, the J call TRBJ1-6; no definite D call. The TCR comes from a woman older than 75 in good health. The CDR3 nucleotides read TGCAGTGCTAGATCGGCCAATTCACCCCTCCACTTT. It specifies CSARSANSPLHF.